This T cell receptor (beta chain) emerged from a study of cytomegalovirus exposure and HLA in healthy donors. Looking at the study overall: Per a later analysis, the 666 first-cohort and 95 to 150 validation repertoires shared one platform.

Notes on the study in general: While the bulk of TCR sequences proved rare, some public TCRs turned up in many donors. The classifier, whose performance was assessed in both the original and validation cohorts, reportedly diagnosed cytomegalovirus status with high specificity and sensitivity.

The donors were members of the validation cohort comprising about 130 subjects, separate from the approximately 710-subject first cohort. The CDR3 totals 16 residues. Deletions cut 7 bases from V and 11 bases from J, with 30 bases between. Germline values: CDR1 SQVTM, CDR2 ANQGSEA. Only in-frame clones appear in the TCRdb table, and some are missing; sequencing was by immunoSEQ multiplex PCR. The table records approximately 300,000 clones, approximately 90% of them present only once. This clone showed up just once. Its matching antigen is unknown. The TCR sequence derives from a woman younger than 45 in good health and CMV-seropositive. V is TRBV29-1 and J is TRBJ2-4; D perhaps matches TRBD2 (6 bases). The sequencing sample was made of PBMCs. The CDR3 bases are TGCAGCGCCCTGGGTGGCAGGAACCAGCCACGGGAGTTTCAGTACTTC. This gives the protein CSALGGRNQPREFQYF.